The clone carrying this T cell receptor beta chain appeared a single time. Its antigen is as yet unknown. This specimen comes from a study of cytomegalovirus exposure and HLA in healthy donors. Study-wide results and caveats: Rarity held for most TCR sequences, but there were some public TCRs that occurred in many donors.

The assay was immunoSEQ multiplex PCR, and TCRdb's table has in-frame clones only and misses some. The profile covers 150,000 to 250,000 clones, with 70% to 85% appearing a single time and roughly 12% taken by the ten largest. Germline CDR1 is SGHDT and CDR2 is YYEEEE. J lost 6 bases, V lost 4 bases, and 8 bases had no gene match. This CDR3 has 15 residues. From the roughly 110-subject validation cohort, which was separate from the roughly 630-subject first cohort, the donors were drawn. Material for sequencing was PBMCs. The sequence was obtained from a young woman in good health and CMV-seropositive. The chain joins TRBV5-6 to TRBJ2-2, with 8 bases aligning to TRBD2. The CDR3 nucleotides are TGTGCCAGCAGCCCGGGACTAGTATCACCCGGGGAGCTGTTTTTT. It translates to CASSPGLVSPGELFF.